The 27 T cell receptor beta chains below all came from one sample that was sequenced in a study of beta chain features in type 1 diabetes. These TCRs' antigens remain unknown. Since all of the isolated RNA was reverse transcribed, expressed TCRB transcripts were what got sequenced. This table comes from immunoSEQ multiplex PCR, and its TCRdb copy is limited to in-frame clones, with some not included. The sample consists of about 240,000 clones, approximately 15% of them appearing once. Study results and limitations: Among patients with Type 1 diabetes, TCRB CDR3s were moderately but significantly shorter in every one of the four CD4+ subsets.

The sequencing input was naive CD4+ T cells from blood. These receptors all stem from a man between 25 and 39 years old with type 1 diabetes.

The chain couples TRBV14 to TRBJ2-7; TRBD1 aligns across 7 bases. The length of the CDR3 is 14 residues. CDR1 is SGHDN, CDR2 FVKESK, per germline. The V and J ends lost 1 base and 5 bases, in that order; junction bases with no gene match: 5. The CDR3 sequence is CASSQGTGAHEQYF. The CDR3, as DNA: TGTGCCAGCAGCCAAGGAACAGGGGCCCACGAGCAGTACTTC.

This clone was detected only a few times. The V gene is TRBV2, the J gene TRBJ2-7; no clear D gene. CDR1 and CDR2 (germline): SNHLY, FYNNEI. CDR3 size: 12 residues. V lost 10 bases to trimming and J lost 0 bases, with 10 bases between them. CDR3 nucleotide sequence: TGTGCCACCTCGAGGAACTCCTACGAGCAGTACTTC. This codes for CATSRNSYEQYF. Based on the CDR3 plus reference TRBV2 and TRBJ2-7, the full variable domain is EPEVTQTPSHQVTQMGQEVILRCVPISNHLYFYWYRQILGQKVEFLVSFYNNEISEKSEIFDDQFSVERPDGSNFTLKIRSTKLEDSAMYFCATSRNSYEQYFGPGTRLTVT.

This clone was seen a handful of times. CDR3 in amino acids: CSVSDSAAETQYF. In DNA form, the CDR3 reads TGCAGCGTATCGGACAGCGCGGCTGAGACCCAGTACTTC. The chain employs TRBV29-1 and TRBJ2-5; TRBD1 might be the D (6 bases). Trimming shortened V by 6 bases and J by 5 bases, and 16 bases separated the two germline ends. CDR3 length equals 13 residues. Germline V gene data show CDR1 as SQVTM and CDR2 as ANQGSEA.

V usage is TRBV5-1 and J usage is TRBJ2-1, with TRBD2 identical over 9 bases. Unmatched junction bases numbered 12, after V lost 0 bases and J lost 5 bases. Germline V gives CDR1 SGHRS, CDR2 YFSETQ. The CDR3 is 18 residues long. DNA for the CDR3: TGCGCCAGCAGCTTGGTCGGGGCTAGCGGGGTTGGGGACAATGAGCAGTTCTTC. Residues: CASSLVGASGVGDNEQFF. The whole variable domain, remainder taken from reference TRBV5-1 and TRBJ2-1, is KAGVTQTPRYLIKTRGQQVTLSCSPISGHRSVSWYQQTPGQGLQFLFEYFSETQRNKGNFPGRFSGRQFSNSRSEMNVSTLELGDSALYLCASSLVGASGVGDNEQFFGPGTRLTVL.

This chain connects TRBV6-5 to TRBJ2-5; TRBD2 matches at 8 bases. Germline CDR1 MNHEY, CDR2 SVGAGI. The CDR3 loop spans 15 amino acids. V shed 3 bases, J shed 0 bases, and the junction held 3 bases outside the gene matches. In DNA, the CDR3 is TGTGCCAGCAGTTATGGCGGGGGGTACCAAGAGACCCAGTACTTC. The encoded protein is CASSYGGGYQETQYF.

The chain uses TRBV6-6 and TRBJ2-7; 8 nucleotides align to TRBD1. V lost 5 bases to trimming and J lost 9 bases; unmatched junction nucleotides: 3. The germline gives CDR1 MNHNY, CDR2 SVGAGI (reference sequence). The CDR3 has 11 amino acids. CDR3 in amino acids: CASSPGGGQYF. The CDR3 DNA follows: TGTGCCAGCAGTCCAGGGGGCGGGCAGTACTTC.

The rearrangement joins TRBV5-1 to TRBJ2-7; no definite D call. The CDR3 consists of 12 residues. V was pared by 3 bases and J by 2 bases, with 6 bases between. In germline, CDR1 is SGHRS, CDR2 YFSETQ. CDR3 sequence: CASSSETYEQYF. The CDR3 nucleotides are TGCGCCAGCAGCTCCGAGACCTACGAGCAGTACTTC.

The rearrangement links TRBV30 to TRBJ1-1; D uncertain. The CDR3 has 13 amino acids. From germline, CDR1 is GTSNPN and CDR2 SVGIG (reference sequence). V was shortened by 4 bases and J by 1 base, with 10 bases between the two germline ends. CDR3: CAWTPRGNTEAFF. The CDR3 nucleotides are TGTGCCTGGACTCCGCGAGGGAACACTGAAGCTTTCTTT.

The chain combines TRBV6-1 with TRBJ1-5; 7 bases match TRBD1. Trimming cost V 11 bases and J 1 base; bases outside gene matches: 5. This CDR3 region has 13 residues. Per germline, CDR1 MNHNS and CDR2 SASEGT. CDR3 DNA sequence: TGTGCCGTCCAGGGGGGAAGCAATCAGCCCCAGCATTTT. Translating it yields CAVQGGSNQPQHF.

The chain combines TRBV21-1 with TRBJ1-5; the D call in the table, TRBD1, was not verified against the DNA. TRBV21-1 is noted as a pseudogene. The CDR3 runs to 19 residues. The CDR3 region is CASSKWDRTLRNSNQPQHF. The CDR3 coding sequence is TGTGCCAGCAGCAAATGGGACAGAACGCTCCGAAATAGCAATCAGCCCCAGCATTTT.

V usage is TRBV29-1 and J usage is TRBJ2-1; 8 nucleotides agree with TRBD2. The CDR3 is 17 residues long. Germline V lookup: CDR1 SQVTM, CDR2 ANQGSEA. The junction had 17 bases not matched to a gene; V was cut back by 3 bases and J by 7 bases. CDR3 in amino acids: CSVEELAAAGYRNEQFF. The CDR3 nucleotides read TGCAGCGTTGAGGAACTAGCGGCGGCGGGGTATAGGAATGAGCAGTTCTTC.

The chain joins TRBV5-1 to TRBJ2-7; 7 positions match TRBD1. V dropped 4 bases and J dropped 0; count of bases not matched to a gene: 4. The CDR3 is made up of 14 amino acids. The germline CDR1 and CDR2 sequences are SGHRS and YFSETQ. In DNA, the CDR3 is TGCGCCAGCAGCCCCGGACAGGACTCCTACGAGCAGTACTTC. This encodes CASSPGQDSYEQYF.

This clone was seen a few times. This chain connects TRBV9 to TRBJ2-2; 7 nucleotides match TRBD2. This CDR3 spans 14 amino acids. V trimming: 4 bases; J trimming: 4 bases; junction bases outside the gene matches: 4. Germline V lookup: CDR1 SGDLS, CDR2 YYNGEE. The CDR3, as DNA: TGTGCCAGCAGCCCCCGGACTAGCACCGGGGAGCTGTTTTTT. Translation gives CASSPRTSTGELFF.

This clone was seen a few times. V is TRBV5-1 and J is TRBJ2-7; D is unresolved. The length of the CDR3 is 16 residues. The germline V and J ends were trimmed by 0 bases and 0 bases, with 13 bases remaining between them. Germline V CDR1 and CDR2: SGHRS, YFSETQ. CDR3 coding DNA: TGCGCCAGCAGCTTGGGTCCCTCGTCGGGCTCCTACGAGCAGTACTTC. Amino acid sequence: CASSLGPSSGSYEQYF.

This rearrangement joins TRBV15 to TRBJ2-7; possible D gene TRBD1, 6 bases. Germline V gene data show CDR1 as LNHNV and CDR2 as YYDKDF (reference sequence). V was trimmed by 0 bases and J by 3 bases, leaving 15 bases between them. The CDR3 is 16 residues long. CDR3 coding DNA: TGTGCCACCAGCAGAGAAGGGGCAGGGACAATCTACGAGCAGTACTTC. Translation: CATSREGAGTIYEQYF.

The table lists this clone with a few counts. In nucleotides, the CDR3 is TGTGCCAGCTCACCAGGGGCGTACGAGCAGTACTTC. Translation gives CASSPGAYEQYF. The J gene is TRBJ2-7, the V gene TRBV18, with TRBD1 as a possible D gene (5 bases). The germline V gene encodes CDR1 KGHSH and CDR2 LQKENI. Trimming took 2 bases from V and 4 from J, leaving 6 bases between them. This CDR3 contains 12 residues.

This clone was seen more than once but under ten times. This specimen includes other DNA sequences encoding the same CDR3. Here the CDR3 DNA reads TGCAGCGTTGCGGGACAGGGGTACAATGAGCAGTTCTTC. Translating gives CSVAGQGYNEQFF. The J gene is TRBJ2-1, the V gene TRBV29-1, with 10 bases aligning to TRBD1. The J segment lost 4 bases and the V segment lost 4 bases, leaving 1 base of the junction unmatched. This CDR3 comprises 13 residues. CDR1 SQVTM and CDR2 ANQGSEA come from the germline V gene.

This clone has only a few counts. The chain has TRBV30 and TRBJ2-5; TRBD2 aligns across 10 bases. Losses at the gene ends were 5 bases for V and 4 bases for J; bases not matched to a gene: 7. Germline CDR1 is GTSNPN and CDR2 is SVGIG (reference sequence). The CDR3 is 14 residues long. In DNA form, the CDR3 reads TGTGCCTGGCGAGCGGGAGGGCCTCGAGAGACCCAGTACTTC. Its protein product is CAWRAGGPRETQYF.

A few counts support this clone. A read error may account for a junction end that differs from germline. The rearrangement uses TRBV6-1 and TRBJ2-1; 7 nucleotides align to TRBD2. CDR1 and CDR2 from the germline V gene are MNHNS and SASEGT. The CDR3 spans 13 residues. The CDR3 bases are TGTGCCAGCAGTGATCGAGCACGGGGGGAGCGGTTCTTC. This sequence encodes CASSDRARGERFF.

The chain recombines TRBV7-9 with TRBJ2-2, with D possibly matching TRBD1 (6 bases). CDR1 and CDR2 (germline): SEHNR, FQNEAQ (reference sequence). The CDR3 runs to 14 residues. Trimming shortened V by 7 bases and J by 7 bases, and 16 bases separated the two germline ends. CDR3 protein: CASIPEGEIGELFF. CDR3 in DNA: TGTGCCAGCATCCCCGAGGGGGAGATCGGGGAGCTGTTTTTT.

V and J are TRBV29-1 and TRBJ1-4; maybe TRBD1 (5 bases). Deletions cut 5 bases from V and 3 bases from J, with 7 bases between. The CDR3 has 12 amino acids. Germline assignment: CDR1 SQVTM and CDR2 ANQGSEA. The CDR3 bases are TGCAGCGTTTCGGGGGCTAATGAAAAACTGTTTTTT. Translated: CSVSGANEKLFF.

The chain links TRBV5-6 to TRBJ2-5, with D perhaps TRBD1 (6 bases). The CDR3 covers 13 residues. The ends were cut back, 2 bases at V and 4 bases at J, with 9 bases in the middle. CDR1 and CDR2 from the germline V gene are SGHDT and YYEEEE. The CDR3 is CASSLGGVETQYF. The CDR3 DNA follows: TGTGCCAGCAGCTTAGGGGGTGTAGAGACCCAGTACTTC.

This clone was observed a few times. The J gene is TRBJ1-6, the V gene TRBV9, with 9 bases matching TRBD1. The CDR3 runs to 19 residues. The germline CDR1 and CDR2 sequences are SGDLS and YYNGEE. V trimming: 4 bases; J trimming: 9 bases; junction bases outside the gene matches: 20. CDR3 coding DNA: TGTGCCAGCAGCCCTACTCGGACCGGGACAGGGAAGGCTGGTTCACCCCTCCACTTT. Translation: CASSPTRTGTGKAGSPLHF.

The V call is TRBV7-2, the J call TRBJ2-1, with 9 bases that match TRBD2. After removal of 9 bases from V and 5 bases from J, the junction contained 5 bases not matched to a gene. CDR1 is SGHTA and CDR2 is FQGNSA in the germline V gene. The CDR3 is 13 residues long. CDR3 sequence reads: CASRLAGHNEQFF. The CDR3 nucleotides are TGTGCCAGTAGGCTAGCGGGACACAATGAGCAGTTCTTC.

The chain carries TRBV5-1 and TRBJ2-5, with a possible D match to TRBD2 (6 bases). Germline V lookup: CDR1 SGHRS, CDR2 YFSETQ. Trimming removed 0 bases at V and 3 bases at J, with 12 bases between. The CDR3 contains 15 residues. CDR3 sequence reads: CASSLAPGGEETQYF. For the CDR3, the DNA is TGCGCCAGCAGCTTGGCGCCCGGAGGGGAAGAGACCCAGTACTTC. Using reference TRBV5-1 and TRBJ2-5 for the parts outside the CDR3, the full variable domain is KAGVTQTPRYLIKTRGQQVTLSCSPISGHRSVSWYQQTPGQGLQFLFEYFSETQRNKGNFPGRFSGRQFSNSRSEMNVSTLELGDSALYLCASSLAPGGEETQYFGPGTRLLVL.

In its sample, this clone was seen a few times. The chain uses TRBV7-2 and TRBJ2-1, with 10 nucleotides matching TRBD2. CDR3 length equals 16 residues. J was trimmed by 9 bases and V by 5 bases; bases with no gene match: 13. The germline V gene encodes CDR1 SGHTA and CDR2 FQGNSA. In DNA form, the CDR3 reads TGTGCCAGCAGCCCGCGGACTAGCGGTTACGGGGGTGAGCAGTTCTTC. It encodes CASSPRTSGYGGEQFF.

This CDR3 is CAISDNVSQYF. DNA of the CDR3: TGTGCCATCAGTGACAATGTTTCGCAGTATTTT. The chain links TRBV10-3 to TRBJ2-3, with no clear D. V was trimmed by 3 bases and J by 10 bases, leaving 8 bases between them. The CDR3 spans 11 residues. From germline, CDR1 is ENHRY and CDR2 SYGVKD.